This is a list of T cell receptor beta chains from one sample in a study of cytomegalovirus exposure and HLA in healthy donors. Using immunoSEQ multiplex PCR, the repertoire was profiled, and TCRdb retains in-frame clones only, with some absent. The data contain approximately 78,000 clones, 60% to 75% of them singletons. Sequenced material: PBMCs. The receptors originated from a middle-aged man in good health and CMV-seropositive. Each CDR3 is given with its conserved first and last residue. The D gene is left open where the match is weak. Clone size, where shown, is once, few, many, or a class for clones that have expanded.

TRBV27,NA,15,few,TRBJ1-5,CASSPLTPVGQPQHF,TGTGCCAGCAGTCCCCTTACGCCGGTTGGTCAGCCCCAGCATTTT
TRBV28,NA,11,NA,TRBJ2-5,CASSREETQYF,TGTGCCAGCAGCAGGGAAGAGACCCAGTACTTC
TRBV5-6,TRBD1,13,NA,TRBJ2-7,CASSPGTAYEQYF,TGTGCCAGCAGCCCCGGGACAGCCTACGAGCAGTACTTC
TRBV7-3,TRBD1,12,NA,TRBJ1-2,CASSSGTGVFTF,TGTGCCAGCAGCTCCGGGACAGGGGTTTTCACCTTC
TRBV7-3,TRBD1,18,once,TRBJ2-1,CASSAGTGGEGALDEQFF,TGTGCCAGCAGCGCCGGGACAGGGGGCGAAGGCGCCCTCGATGAGCAGTTCTTC
TRBV9,TRBD2,18,NA,TRBJ2-2,CASSAGTSGGAGAGELFF,TGTGCCAGCAGCGCCGGGACTAGCGGGGGGGCCGGGGCCGGGGAGCTGTTTTTT
TRBV6-6,NA,16,NA,TRBJ2-3,CASGGEGGPDTDTQYF,TGTGCCAGCGGGGGGGAGGGGGGGCCAGACACAGATACGCAGTATTTT
TRBV7-9,TRBD1,14,NA,TRBJ1-2,CASSWTGPEGGYTF,TGTGCCAGCAGCTGGACAGGGCCTGAGGGTGGCTACACCTTC
TRBV6-1,NA,14,NA,TRBJ1-3,CASSEGASGNTIYF,TGTGCCAGCAGTGAAGGCGCCTCTGGAAACACCATATATTTT
TRBV7-2,NA,13,NA,TRBJ1-1,CASSFLMNTEAFF,TGTGCCAGCAGCTTCTTAATGAACACTGAAGCTTTCTTT
TRBV7-2,NA,16,once,TRBJ2-6,CASSLDSLSGANVLTF,TGTGCCAGCAGCTTAGACAGCCTCTCTGGGGCCAACGTCCTGACTTTC
TRBV28,NA,14,few,TRBJ1-1,CASSFQNVNTEAFF,TGTGCCAGCAGTTTCCAGAACGTGAACACTGAAGCTTTCTTT
TRBV5-1,NA,16,few,TRBJ1-2,CASSLDLQLGPYGYTF,TGCGCCAGCAGCTTGGATCTCCAATTGGGCCCCTATGGCTACACCTTC
TRBV9,TRBD1,14,few,TRBJ2-3,CASSAQGWTDTQYF,TGTGCCAGCAGCGCACAGGGGTGGACAGATACGCAGTATTTT
TRBV11-2,TRBD2,13,NA,TRBJ2-5,CASSPSGGETQYF,TGTGCCAGCAGCCCGAGCGGGGGCGAGACCCAGTACTTC
TRBV7-2,NA,15,NA,TRBJ2-4,CASSRNTLAKNIQYF,TGTGCCAGCTCGAGGAATACCCTAGCCAAAAACATTCAGTACTTC
TRBV14,TRBD1,14,few,TRBJ1-1,CASSQDRGKTEAFF,TGTGCCAGCAGCCAGGACAGGGGGAAAACGGAAGCTTTCTTT
TRBV5-6,NA,12,NA,TRBJ2-7,CASGRQAYEQYF,TGTGCCAGCGGGAGACAGGCCTACGAGCAGTACTTC
TRBV4-2,TRBD2,15,NA,TRBJ2-1,CASSLRAGGLTEQFF,TGTGCCAGCAGCCTAAGGGCGGGGGGGCTTACGGAGCAGTTCTTC
TRBV27,NA,13,few,TRBJ1-1,CASSLAGSPRAFF,TGTGCCAGCAGTTTAGCGGGGTCCCCCAGAGCTTTCTTT
TRBV27,NA,13,NA,TRBJ1-2,CASSLAGAYGYTF,TGTGCCAGCAGTCTCGCAGGGGCCTATGGCTACACCTTC
TRBV21-1,NA,17,NA,TRBJ1-5,CASSKVKGARGNQPQHF,TGTGCCAGCAGCAAAGTGAAGGGGGCGCGGGGCAATCAGCCCCAGCATTTT
TRBV11-2,NA,13,few,TRBJ2-2,CASSFTNTGELFF,TGTGCCAGCAGCTTTACGAACACCGGGGAGCTGTTTTTT
TRBV30,NA,14,NA,TRBJ1-2,CAWYKPGFVNGYTF,TGTGCCTGGTACAAGCCGGGGTTTGTAAATGGCTACACCTTC
TRBV30,NA,14,NA,TRBJ2-7,CAWSVTRRSYEQYF,TGTGCCTGGAGTGTGACTAGGCGCTCCTACGAGCAGTACTTC
TRBV2,TRBD1,13,NA,TRBJ2-5,CASSLRGLETQYF,TGTGCCAGCAGTCTCAGGGGGCTGGAGACCCAGTACTTC
TRBV6-1,NA,11,NA,TRBJ1-1,CASSEAGGAFF,TGTGCCAGCAGTGAGGCGGGGGGCGCTTTCTTT
TRBV14,NA,19,few,TRBJ2-3,CASSQGFAGPTSFTDTQYF,TGTGCCAGCAGCCAGGGATTTGCGGGACCCACCTCCTTCACAGATACGCAGTATTTT
TRBV5-1,NA,14,few,TRBJ1-5,CASSLATGLQPQHF,TGCGCCAGCAGCTTGGCAACAGGGCTTCAGCCCCAGCATTTT
TRBV2,TRBD1,12,NA,TRBJ1-2,CASMTGGGGYTF,TGTGCCAGCATGACAGGGGGTGGCGGCTACACCTTC
TRBV27,TRBD1,16,NA,TRBJ2-7,CASSIRTGTAPYEQYF,TGTGCCAGCAGTATACGGACAGGAACGGCCCCATACGAGCAGTACTTC
TRBV21-1,NA,12,NA,TRBJ1-4,CASDRENEKLFF,TGTGCCAGCGACAGGGAAAATGAAAAACTGTTTTTT
TRBV5-1,NA,14,few,TRBJ1-4,CASSPGWGHEKLFF,TGCGCCAGCAGCCCCGGGTGGGGGCATGAAAAACTGTTTTTT
TRBV4-2,NA,15,NA,TRBJ1-4,CASSRTGNSGEKLFF,TGTGCCAGCAGCCGTACCGGGAACTCCGGCGAAAAACTGTTTTTT
TRBV5-6,NA,15,NA,TRBJ1-4,CASSQQHLGGEKLFF,TGTGCCAGCAGCCAACAACACCTAGGAGGTGAAAAACTGTTTTTT
TRBV6-5,NA,13,few,TRBJ1-1,CASSLRGFTEAFF,TGTGCCAGCAGTTTGAGAGGGTTCACTGAAGCTTTCTTT
TRBV6-5,TRBD2,15,NA,TRBJ2-7,CASSNSGGLAYEQYF,TGTGCCAGCAGTAATAGCGGGGGCCTTGCCTACGAGCAGTACTTC
TRBV19,TRBD2,16,NA,TRBJ2-3,CASSIGAAGGLDTQYF,TGTGCCAGTAGTATAGGCGCGGCGGGGGGGCTAGATACGCAGTATTTT
TRBV11-2,NA,16,NA,TRBJ2-6,CASRSTTGTGANVLTF,TGTGCCAGCAGGTCTACCACAGGGACTGGGGCCAACGTCCTGACTTTC
TRBV7-3,NA,14,NA,TRBJ1-1,CASSLLGVDTEAFF,TGTGCCAGCAGCTTACTCGGGGTCGACACTGAAGCTTTCTTT
TRBV29-1,NA,11,NA,TRBJ1-2,CSVETGRHYTF,TGCAGCGTTGAAACCGGTCGTCACTACACCTTC
TRBV30,TRBD1,12,NA,TRBJ1-1,CASQGAGTEAFF,TGTGCCTCACAGGGGGCAGGCACTGAAGCTTTCTTT
TRBV25-1,NA,16,NA,TRBJ2-3,CASSEPSAGSTDTQYF,TGTGCCAGCAGTGAGCCTAGCGCTGGGAGCACAGATACGCAGTATTTT
TRBV7-2,TRBD1,15,few,TRBJ2-7,CASSLATGVAYEQYF,TGTGCCAGCAGCTTAGCCACAGGGGTAGCCTACGAGCAGTACTTC
TRBV7-2,NA,15,few,TRBJ1-2,CASSSPRAGNYGYTF,TGTGCCAGCAGCTCCCCGCGGGCCGGTAACTATGGCTACACCTTC
TRBV6-4,NA,18,NA,TRBJ2-3,CASSEEPIQRGTTDTQYF,TGTGCCAGCAGTGAAGAACCTATCCAACGCGGGACCACAGATACGCAGTATTTT
TRBV11-3,TRBD1,15,few,TRBJ2-7,CASSQRGRGTYEQYF,TGCGCCAGCAGTCAGAGGGGCAGGGGGACCTACGAGCAGTACTTC
TRBV6-6,TRBD2,13,NA,TRBJ2-5,CASSRGEGETQYF,TGTGCCAGCAGTCGCGGGGAGGGGGAGACCCAGTACTTC
TRBV4-1,TRBD1,16,NA,TRBJ2-2,CASSQDQGANTGELFF,TGCGCCAGCAGCCAAGATCAGGGGGCAAACACCGGGGAGCTGTTTTTT
TRBV7-2,TRBD2,15,NA,TRBJ2-5,CASSLGTSGRETQYF,TGTGCCAGCAGCTTGGGGACTAGCGGCAGGGAGACCCAGTACTTC
TRBV7-2,TRBD1,16,few,TRBJ2-7,CASSSPDWDREYEQYF,TGTGCCAGCAGCTCCCCCGACTGGGACAGGGAGTACGAGCAGTACTTC
TRBV4-3,NA,14,NA,TRBJ2-7,CASSQELLAREQYF,TGCGCCAGCAGCCAAGAATTACTAGCACGGGAGCAGTACTTC
TRBV7-6,NA,14,few,TRBJ2-7,CASSALGVEDEQYF,TGTGCCAGCAGCGCCCTGGGTGTGGAGGACGAGCAGTACTTC
TRBV7-3,NA,15,NA,TRBJ1-1,CASSFIGDQITEAFF,TGTGCCAGCAGCTTCATAGGGGATCAGATCACTGAAGCTTTCTTT
TRBV5-1,TRBD1,15,NA,TRBJ1-6,CASSLRSRGDSPLHF,TGCGCCAGCAGCTTGAGGTCCAGGGGGGATTCACCCCTCCACTTT